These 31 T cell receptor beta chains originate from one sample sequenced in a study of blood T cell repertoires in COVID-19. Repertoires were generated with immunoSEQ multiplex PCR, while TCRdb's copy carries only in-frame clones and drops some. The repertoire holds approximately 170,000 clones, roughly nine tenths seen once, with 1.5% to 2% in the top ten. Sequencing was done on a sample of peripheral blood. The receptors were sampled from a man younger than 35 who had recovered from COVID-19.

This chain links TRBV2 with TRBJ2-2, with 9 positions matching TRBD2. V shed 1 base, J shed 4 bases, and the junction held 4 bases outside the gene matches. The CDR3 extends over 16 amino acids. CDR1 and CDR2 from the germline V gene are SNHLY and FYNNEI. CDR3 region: CASSEEGLAATGELFF. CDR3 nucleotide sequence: TGTGCCAGCAGTGAAGAGGGACTAGCAGCCACCGGGGAGCTGTTTTTT. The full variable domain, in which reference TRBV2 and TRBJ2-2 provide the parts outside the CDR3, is EPEVTQTPSHQVTQMGQEVILRCVPISNHLYFYWYRQILGQKVEFLVSFYNNEISEKSEIFDDQFSVERPDGSNFTLKIRSTKLEDSAMYFCASSEEGLAATGELFFGEGSRLTVL.

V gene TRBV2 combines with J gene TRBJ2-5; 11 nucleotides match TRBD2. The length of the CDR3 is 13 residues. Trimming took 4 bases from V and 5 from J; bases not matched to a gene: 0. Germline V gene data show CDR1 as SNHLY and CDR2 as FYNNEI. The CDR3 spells CASSASGRETQYF. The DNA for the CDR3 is TGTGCCAGCAGTGCTAGCGGGAGGGAGACCCAGTACTTC.

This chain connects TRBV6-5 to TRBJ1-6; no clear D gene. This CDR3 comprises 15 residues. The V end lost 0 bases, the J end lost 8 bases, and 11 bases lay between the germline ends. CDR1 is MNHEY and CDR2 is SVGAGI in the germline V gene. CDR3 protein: CASSYSRDVDSPLHF. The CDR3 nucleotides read TGTGCCAGCAGTTACTCGAGGGATGTGGATTCACCCCTCCACTTT.

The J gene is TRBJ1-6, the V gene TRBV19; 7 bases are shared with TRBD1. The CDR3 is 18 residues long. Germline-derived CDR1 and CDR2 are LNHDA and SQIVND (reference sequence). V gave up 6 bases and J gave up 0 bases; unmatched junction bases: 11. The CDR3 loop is CASRGETGKSSYNSPLHF. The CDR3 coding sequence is TGTGCCAGTAGAGGGGAGACAGGGAAGAGCTCCTATAATTCACCCCTCCACTTT.

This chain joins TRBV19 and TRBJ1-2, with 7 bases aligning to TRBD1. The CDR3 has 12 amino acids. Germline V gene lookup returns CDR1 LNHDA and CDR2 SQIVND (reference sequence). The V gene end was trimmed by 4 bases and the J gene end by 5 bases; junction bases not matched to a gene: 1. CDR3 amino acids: CASSKGAYGYTF. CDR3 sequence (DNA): TGTGCCAGTAGTAAGGGGGCGTATGGCTACACCTTC.

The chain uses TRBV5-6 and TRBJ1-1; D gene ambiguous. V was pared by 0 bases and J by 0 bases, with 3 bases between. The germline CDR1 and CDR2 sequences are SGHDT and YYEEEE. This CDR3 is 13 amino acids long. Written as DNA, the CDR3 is TGTGCCAGCAGCTTGGGCGTGAACACTGAAGCTTTCTTT. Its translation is CASSLGVNTEAFF. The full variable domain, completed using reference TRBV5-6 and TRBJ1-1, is DAGVTQSPTHLIKTRGQQVTLRCSPKSGHDTVSWYQQALGQGPQFIFQYYEEEERQRGNFPDRFSGHQFPNYSSELNVNALLLGDSALYLCASSLGVNTEAFFGQGTRLTVV.

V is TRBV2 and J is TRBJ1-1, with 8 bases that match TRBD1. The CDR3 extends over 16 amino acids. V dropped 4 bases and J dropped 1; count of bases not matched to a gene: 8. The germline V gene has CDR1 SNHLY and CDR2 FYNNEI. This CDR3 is CASSGTGPDPNTEAFF. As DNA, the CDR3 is TGTGCCAGCAGTGGGACAGGGCCCGACCCGAACACTGAAGCTTTCTTT.

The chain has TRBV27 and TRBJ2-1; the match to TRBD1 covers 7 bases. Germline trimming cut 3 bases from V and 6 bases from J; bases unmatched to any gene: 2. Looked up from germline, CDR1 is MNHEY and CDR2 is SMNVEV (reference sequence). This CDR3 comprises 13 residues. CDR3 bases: TGTGCCAGCAGTTTCGACAGGGCCAATGAGCAGTTCTTC. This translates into CASSFDRANEQFF.

CDR3 sequence (DNA): TGTGCCATCAGTGAGTCGGTGGGGGCCCTTTCTGGGGCCAACGTCCTGACTTTC. This sequence encodes CAISESVGALSGANVLTF. This rearrangement joins TRBV10-3 to TRBJ2-6, with D maybe TRBD1 (6 bases). Trimming cost V 0 bases and J 1 base, with 13 bases left between them. Per the germline V gene, CDR1 is ENHRY and CDR2 is SYGVKD. There are 18 residues in the CDR3.

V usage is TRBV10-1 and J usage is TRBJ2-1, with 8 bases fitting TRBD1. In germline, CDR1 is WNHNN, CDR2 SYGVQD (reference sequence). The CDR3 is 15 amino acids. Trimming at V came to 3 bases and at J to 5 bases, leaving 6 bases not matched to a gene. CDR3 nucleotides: TGCGCCAGCAGTGATCAGGGGGCGGGCAACAATGAGCAGTTCTTC. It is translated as CASSDQGAGNNEQFF.

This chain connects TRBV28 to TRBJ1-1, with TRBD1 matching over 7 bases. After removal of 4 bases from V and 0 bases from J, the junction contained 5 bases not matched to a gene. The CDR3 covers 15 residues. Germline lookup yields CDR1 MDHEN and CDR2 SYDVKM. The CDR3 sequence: CASSSPTGLNTEAFF. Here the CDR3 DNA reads TGTGCCAGCAGTTCGCCGACAGGGTTGAACACTGAAGCTTTCTTT.

The CDR3 DNA reads TGCGCCAGCAGTCGGACAGGCTCCAACTATGGCTACACCTTC. Translating it yields CASSRTGSNYGYTF. The chain has TRBV10-2 and TRBJ1-2, with TRBD1 matching over 7 bases. The CDR3 consists of 14 residues. With V trimmed by 5 bases and J by 2 bases, 5 bases remained unmatched. Germline CDR1 WSHSY, CDR2 SAAADI.

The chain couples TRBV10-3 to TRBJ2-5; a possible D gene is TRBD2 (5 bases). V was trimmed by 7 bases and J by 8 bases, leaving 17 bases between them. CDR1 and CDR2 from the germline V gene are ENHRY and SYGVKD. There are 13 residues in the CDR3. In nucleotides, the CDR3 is TGTGCCATCACCCAAGACGCCGAGGGAACCCAGTACTTC. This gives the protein CAITQDAEGTQYF.

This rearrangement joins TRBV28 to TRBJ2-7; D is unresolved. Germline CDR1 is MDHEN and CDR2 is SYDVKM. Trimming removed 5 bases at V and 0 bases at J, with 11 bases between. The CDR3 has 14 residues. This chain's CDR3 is CASSPSRSSYEQYF. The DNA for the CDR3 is TGTGCCAGCAGTCCTTCCCGGTCCTCCTACGAGCAGTACTTC.

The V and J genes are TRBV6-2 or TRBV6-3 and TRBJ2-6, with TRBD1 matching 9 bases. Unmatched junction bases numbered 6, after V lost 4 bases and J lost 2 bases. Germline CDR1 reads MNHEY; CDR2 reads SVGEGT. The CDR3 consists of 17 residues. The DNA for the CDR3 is TGTGCCAGCAGTTCCTCCCGGGACAGGGCTGGGGCCAACGTCCTGACTTTC. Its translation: CASSSSRDRAGANVLTF.

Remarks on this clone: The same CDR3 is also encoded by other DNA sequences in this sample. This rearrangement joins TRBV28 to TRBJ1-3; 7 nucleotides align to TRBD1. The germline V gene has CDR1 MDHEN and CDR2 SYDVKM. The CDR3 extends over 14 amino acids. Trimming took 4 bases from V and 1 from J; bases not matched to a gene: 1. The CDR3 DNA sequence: TGTGCCAGCAGTTCGACAGGGTCTGGAAACACCATATATTTT. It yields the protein CASSSTGSGNTIYF.

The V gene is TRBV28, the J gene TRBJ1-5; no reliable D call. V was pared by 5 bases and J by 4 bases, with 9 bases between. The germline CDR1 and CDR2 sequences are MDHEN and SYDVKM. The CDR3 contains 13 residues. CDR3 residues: CASSPVLNQPQHF. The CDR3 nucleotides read TGTGCCAGCAGTCCCGTATTAAATCAGCCCCAGCATTTT. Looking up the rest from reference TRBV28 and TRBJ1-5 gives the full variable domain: DVKVTQSSRYLVKRTGEKVFLECVQDMDHENMFWYRQDPGLGLRLIYFSYDVKMKEKGDIPEGYSVSREKKERFSLILESASTNQTSMYLCASSPVLNQPQHFGDGTRLSIL.

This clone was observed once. As DNA, the CDR3 is TGTGCCAGCTCACCAGTGATCCTAGCGGGAGACGAGCAGTACTTC. It yields the protein CASSPVILAGDEQYF. The chain employs TRBV18 and TRBJ2-7, with 10 bases aligning to TRBD2. The CDR3 loop spans 15 amino acids. Germline values: CDR1 KGHSH, CDR2 LQKENI. V shed 2 bases, J shed 5 bases, and the junction held 6 bases outside the gene matches.

The CDR3 loop reads CATERGRGANVLTF. The DNA for the CDR3 is TGTGCCACCGAAAGGGGGCGAGGGGCCAACGTCCTGACTTTC. The chain has TRBV5-6 and TRBJ2-6; the match to TRBD1 covers 7 bases. This CDR3 contains 14 residues. J gave up 4 bases and V 9 bases, and 7 bases lay outside the gene matches. Germline V gene lookup returns CDR1 SGHDT and CDR2 YYEEEE. The variable domain in full, with the rest retrieved from reference TRBV5-6 and TRBJ2-6, is DAGVTQSPTHLIKTRGQQVTLRCSPKSGHDTVSWYQQALGQGPQFIFQYYEEEERQRGNFPDRFSGHQFPNYSSELNVNALLLGDSALYLCATERGRGANVLTFGAGSRLTVL.

The CDR3 DNA reads TGTGCCAGCAGCCACCAGGGAACTGAAGCTTTCTTT. Protein: CASSHQGTEAFF. The chain combines TRBV3-1 (or the pseudogene TRBV3-2) with TRBJ1-1; possibly TRBD1 for D (5 bases). In germline, CDR1 is LGHDT, CDR2 YNNKEL (reference sequence). V lost 3 bases to trimming and J lost 5 bases, with 7 bases between them. This CDR3 contains 12 residues.

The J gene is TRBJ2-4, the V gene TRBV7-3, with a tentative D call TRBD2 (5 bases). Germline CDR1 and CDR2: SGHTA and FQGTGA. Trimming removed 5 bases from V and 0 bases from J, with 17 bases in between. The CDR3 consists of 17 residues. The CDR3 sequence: CASSRNPAGQAKNIQYF. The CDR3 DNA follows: TGTGCCAGCAGCCGTAATCCGGCGGGTCAAGCCAAAAACATTCAGTACTTC.

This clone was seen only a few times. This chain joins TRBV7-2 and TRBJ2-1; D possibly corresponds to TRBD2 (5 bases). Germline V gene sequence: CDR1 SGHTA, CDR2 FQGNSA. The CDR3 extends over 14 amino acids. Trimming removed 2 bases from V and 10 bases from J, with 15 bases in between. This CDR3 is CASSLSRPSGEQFF. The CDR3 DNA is TGTGCCAGCAGCTTAAGTCGACCCTCGGGAGAGCAGTTCTTC.

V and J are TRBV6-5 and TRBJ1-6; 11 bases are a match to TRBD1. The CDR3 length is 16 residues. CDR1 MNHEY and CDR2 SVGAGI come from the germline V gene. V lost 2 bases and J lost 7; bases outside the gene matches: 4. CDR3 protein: CASSYRRDRGNSPLHF. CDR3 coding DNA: TGTGCCAGCAGTTACCGACGGGACAGGGGGAATTCACCCCTCCACTTT.

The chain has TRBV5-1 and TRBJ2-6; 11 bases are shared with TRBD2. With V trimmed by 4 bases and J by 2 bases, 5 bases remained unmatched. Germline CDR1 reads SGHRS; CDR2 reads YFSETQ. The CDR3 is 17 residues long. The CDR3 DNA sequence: TGCGCCAGCAGCGAACTAGCGGGAGTGACTGGGGCCAACGTCCTGACTTTC. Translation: CASSELAGVTGANVLTF.

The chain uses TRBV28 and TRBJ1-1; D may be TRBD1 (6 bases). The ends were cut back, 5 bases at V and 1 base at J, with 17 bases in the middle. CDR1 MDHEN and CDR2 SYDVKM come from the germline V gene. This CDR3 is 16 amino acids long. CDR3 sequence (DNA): TGTGCCAGCAGTCCCTCTCCGGGACAAGCGAACACTGAAGCTTTCTTT. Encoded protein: CASSPSPGQANTEAFF.

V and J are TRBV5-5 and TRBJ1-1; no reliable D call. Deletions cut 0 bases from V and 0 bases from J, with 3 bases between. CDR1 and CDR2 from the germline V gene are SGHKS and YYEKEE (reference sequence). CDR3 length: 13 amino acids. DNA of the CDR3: TGTGCCAGCAGCTTGGGGCTGAACACTGAAGCTTTCTTT. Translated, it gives CASSLGLNTEAFF.

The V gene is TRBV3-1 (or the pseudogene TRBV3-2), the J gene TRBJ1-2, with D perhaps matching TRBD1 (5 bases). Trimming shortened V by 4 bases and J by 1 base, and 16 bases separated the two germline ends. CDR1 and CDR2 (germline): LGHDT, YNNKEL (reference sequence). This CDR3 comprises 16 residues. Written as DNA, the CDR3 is TGTGCCAGCAGCCTTTCGACAGTGGGGATTAACTATGGCTACACCTTC. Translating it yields CASSLSTVGINYGYTF.

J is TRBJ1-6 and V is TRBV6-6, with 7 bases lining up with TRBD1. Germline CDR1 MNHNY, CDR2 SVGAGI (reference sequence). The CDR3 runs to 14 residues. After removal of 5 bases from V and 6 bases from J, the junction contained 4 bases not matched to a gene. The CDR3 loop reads CASSSDRVNSPLHF. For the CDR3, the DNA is TGTGCCAGCAGTAGTGACAGGGTTAATTCACCCCTCCACTTT.

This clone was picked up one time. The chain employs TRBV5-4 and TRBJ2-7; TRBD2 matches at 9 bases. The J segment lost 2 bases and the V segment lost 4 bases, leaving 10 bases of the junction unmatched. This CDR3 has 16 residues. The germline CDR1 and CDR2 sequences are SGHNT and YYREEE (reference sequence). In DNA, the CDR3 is TGTGCCAGCAGCCCGCGATCTAGCGGGACAGCCTACGAGCAGTACTTC. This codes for CASSPRSSGTAYEQYF. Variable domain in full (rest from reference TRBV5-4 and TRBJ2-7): ETGVTQSPTHLIKTRGQQVTLRCSSQSGHNTVSWYQQALGQGPQFIFQYYREEENGRGNFPPRFSGLQFPNYSSELNVNALELDDSALYLCASSPRSSGTAYEQYFGPGTRLTVT.

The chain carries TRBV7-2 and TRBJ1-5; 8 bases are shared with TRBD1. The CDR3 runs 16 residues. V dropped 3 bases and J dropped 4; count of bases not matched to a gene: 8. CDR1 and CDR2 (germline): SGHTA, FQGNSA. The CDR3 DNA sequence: TGTGCCAGCAGCTTGCGGGCAGGGGGCGGGAATCAGCCCCAGCATTTT. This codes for CASSLRAGGGNQPQHF.

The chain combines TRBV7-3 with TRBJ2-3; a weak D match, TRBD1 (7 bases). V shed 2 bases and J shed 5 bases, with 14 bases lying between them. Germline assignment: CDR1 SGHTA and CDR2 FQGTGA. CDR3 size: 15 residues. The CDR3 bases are TGTGCCAGCAGCTTAGGAGGGCAGGGGGGAGATACGCAGTATTTT. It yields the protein CASSLGGQGGDTQYF.